Only a few counts were recorded for the clone carrying this T cell receptor (beta chain). The data were taken from a study of response to subunit inactivated influenza vaccine. Trimming cost V 6 bases and J 4 bases, with 16 bases left between them. The CDR3 has 15 amino acids. The germline V gene has CDR1 ENHRY and CDR2 SYGVKD. From the RT-PCR reads, TCRdb called clonotypes with MiXCR, one entry per CDR3 protein. The sample includes 450,000 to 550,000 distinct CDR3 sequences, 25% of them seen just once. The sequence was obtained from a man in his fifties or sixties who received an inactivated influenza vaccine. Sequenced material: CD4+ T cells sorted from PBMCs, taken around 5 days after vaccination. The chain employs TRBV10-3 and TRBJ2-1; D is perhaps TRBD2 (7 bases). The CDR3 coding sequence is TGTGCCATCAGCCGAAGGGGGGGGCAGTACAATGAGCAGTTCTTC. Encoded protein: CAISRRGGQYNEQFF.